The 32 T cell receptor beta chains below all came from one sample that was sequenced in a study of blood T cell repertoires in COVID-19. Using immunoSEQ multiplex PCR, the repertoire was profiled, and TCRdb retains in-frame clones only, with some absent. The sample lists around 150,000 clones; about nine tenths were seen once. The material sequenced was peripheral blood. The receptors here all came from an older woman with active or convalescent COVID-19.

The V gene is TRBV18, the J gene TRBJ1-4; 7 nucleotides match TRBD1. This CDR3 region has 15 residues. Losses at the gene ends were 5 bases for V and 2 bases for J; bases not matched to a gene: 5. From germline, CDR1 is KGHSH and CDR2 LQKENI. The CDR3 sequence is CASSALGGTNEKLFF. CDR3 nucleotide sequence: TGTGCCAGCTCAGCGCTAGGGGGCACTAATGAAAAACTGTTTTTT. Filled out from reference TRBV18 and TRBJ1-4, the complete variable domain reads NAGVMQNPRHLVRRRGQEARLRCSPMKGHSHVYWYRQLPEEGLKFMVYLQKENIIDESGMPKERFSAEFPKEGPSILRIQQVVRGDSAAYFCASSALGGTNEKLFFGSGTQLSVL.

The chain has TRBV4-2 and TRBJ1-2, with TRBD1 identical over 11 bases. This CDR3 is built from 16 residues. The V and J ends lost 0 bases and 8 bases, in that order; junction bases with no gene match: 8. Germline V gene data show CDR1 as LGHNA and CDR2 as YNFKEQ. The CDR3 protein is CASSQDLGTGGAGYTF. The CDR3 nucleotides are TGTGCCAGCAGCCAAGATCTAGGGACAGGGGGAGCGGGCTACACCTTC.

The chain has TRBV7-3 and TRBJ2-1; TRBD2 agrees at 10 bases. Germline-derived CDR1 and CDR2 are SGHTA and FQGTGA. CDR3 size: 16 residues. J was trimmed by 3 bases and V by 0 bases; bases with no gene match: 2. The CDR3 bases are TGTGCCAGCAGCTTAACTAGCGGGGGGAACTACAATGAGCAGTTCTTC. Protein sequence: CASSLTSGGNYNEQFF.

The chain recombines TRBV19 with TRBJ2-6; TRBD2 might be the D (5 bases). V lost 1 base and J lost 7, with 8 bases in between. This CDR3 has 14 residues. Germline V gene lookup returns CDR1 LNHDA and CDR2 SQIVND (reference sequence). The DNA for the CDR3 is TGTGCCAGTAGTATAGTAGGGAGCGCCAACGTCCTGACTTTC. This codes for CASSIVGSANVLTF.

The genes are TRBV5-5 and TRBJ2-3, with 7 bases fitting TRBD2. Losses at the gene ends were 2 bases for V and 3 bases for J; bases not matched to a gene: 6. Germline V lookup: CDR1 SGHKS, CDR2 YYEKEE (reference sequence). This CDR3 region has 15 residues. CDR3 in amino acids: CASSFHGGITDTQYF. In DNA form, the CDR3 reads TGTGCCAGCAGCTTTCACGGGGGGATAACAGATACGCAGTATTTT.

The genes are TRBV10-3 and TRBJ2-1, with TRBD2 as a possible D gene (7 bases). Per the germline V gene, CDR1 is ENHRY and CDR2 is SYGVKD. CDR3 length: 16 amino acids. V was pared by 2 bases and J by 7 bases, with 18 bases between. CDR3: CAISEEMRGGRNEQFF. CDR3 DNA: TGTGCCATCAGTGAGGAAATGAGGGGGGGCCGGAATGAGCAGTTCTTC.

J is TRBJ1-2 and V is TRBV19; the match to TRBD1 covers 7 bases. J gave up 8 bases and V 5 bases, and 11 bases lay outside the gene matches. CDR3 length: 14 residues. The germline gives CDR1 LNHDA, CDR2 SQIVND (reference sequence). The DNA for the CDR3 is TGTGCCAGTAGTGCACGGACAGGCCCTAAAGGCTACACCTTC. Its translation: CASSARTGPKGYTF.

The chain joins TRBV5-1 to TRBJ2-2; D not certain. The germline CDR1 and CDR2 sequences are SGHRS and YFSETQ. V was clipped by 2 bases and J by 1 base, with 9 bases between them. There are 15 residues in the CDR3. The CDR3 is CASSLTQQNTGELFF. The CDR3 DNA sequence: TGCGCCAGCAGCTTAACACAGCAGAACACCGGGGAGCTGTTTTTT.

The chain couples TRBV5-1 to TRBJ2-4; TRBD1 agrees at 9 bases. V trimming: 5 bases; J trimming: 6 bases; junction bases outside the gene matches: 9. The germline CDR1 and CDR2 sequences are SGHRS and YFSETQ. This CDR3 has 15 amino acids. The CDR3 nucleotides read TGCGCCAGCAGATCCCCGGGACAGGGTCCAAACATTCAGTACTTC. This translates into CASRSPGQGPNIQYF.

The sample holds one count of this clone. This chain connects TRBV3-1 (or the pseudogene TRBV3-2) to TRBJ2-3, with D maybe TRBD2 (6 bases). There are 15 residues in the CDR3. The germline gives CDR1 LGHDT, CDR2 YNNKEL (reference sequence). Trimming stripped 2 bases from V and 3 bases from J, with 12 bases between. Written as DNA, the CDR3 is TGTGCCAGCAGCCAAACCGGGACTCCGACAGATACGCAGTATTTT. Encoded protein: CASSQTGTPTDTQYF.

The gene calls are TRBV27 and TRBJ1-2, with TRBD1 matching 11 bases. Germline V gene lookup returns CDR1 MNHEY and CDR2 SMNVEV (reference sequence). V was clipped by 6 bases and J by 8 bases; unmatched bases: 5. The CDR3 covers 13 residues. The CDR3 region is CASSSGTGGGYTF. CDR3 DNA: TGTGCCAGCAGCAGCGGGACAGGGGGGGGCTACACCTTC.

The V call is TRBV18, the J call TRBJ2-6, with D maybe TRBD2 (5 bases). CDR3 length equals 17 residues. V lost 2 bases, J lost 0 bases, and 11 bases lay in between. Germline V gene lookup returns CDR1 KGHSH and CDR2 LQKENI. DNA of the CDR3: TGTGCCAGCTCACCAGCGAACGGGATCTCTGGGGCCAACGTCCTGACTTTC. Protein sequence: CASSPANGISGANVLTF.

V usage is TRBV4-3 and J usage is TRBJ2-2; 13 nucleotides line up with TRBD2. J was trimmed by 2 bases and V by 1 base; bases with no gene match: 7. The CDR3 loop spans 19 amino acids. Germline V gives CDR1 LGHNA, CDR2 YSLEER. The CDR3 protein is CASSQAVLAGGPNTGELFF. The CDR3 nucleotides read TGCGCCAGCAGCCAAGCTGTACTAGCGGGGGGGCCTAACACCGGGGAGCTGTTTTTT.

The chain is built from TRBV2 and TRBJ1-2; no reliable D call. This CDR3 comprises 15 residues. CDR1 is SNHLY, CDR2 FYNNEI, per germline. Trimming removed 5 bases at V and 6 bases at J, with 19 bases between. In nucleotides, the CDR3 is TGTGCCAGCAGTCCCGTGGTCGGAGTTACTAATGGCTACACCTTC. It yields the protein CASSPVVGVTNGYTF.

The chain couples TRBV4-1 to TRBJ2-2; a possible D gene is TRBD2 (5 bases). This CDR3 has 16 amino acids. CDR1 and CDR2 (germline): MGHRA, YSYEKL. The germline V and J ends were trimmed by 1 base and 1 base, with 10 bases remaining between them. The CDR3, as DNA: TGCGCCAGCAGCCAAGGGGTAGCGCGGAACACCGGGGAGCTGTTTTTT. This encodes CASSQGVARNTGELFF.

Concerning this clone: Other DNA variants within this sample encode the same CDR3. This rearrangement joins TRBV4-3 to TRBJ1-2, with D possibly matching TRBD1 (5 bases). V was pared by 3 bases and J by 2 bases, with 19 bases between. There are 17 residues in the CDR3. Germline loops: CDR1 LGHNA, CDR2 YSLEER. The CDR3 bases are TGCGCCAGCAGCCAGGGGCTAACGTCTCCTCAAAACTATGGCTACACCTTC. Encoded protein: CASSQGLTSPQNYGYTF.

This chain uses TRBV5-5 with TRBJ1-1; D call uncertain. The CDR3 has 16 residues. Trimming stripped 0 bases from V and 3 bases from J, with 15 bases between. Germline V gives CDR1 SGHKS, CDR2 YYEKEE (reference sequence). The CDR3 DNA sequence: TGTGCCAGCAGCTTGGAGTATGGCAGGCGATACACTGAAGCTTTCTTT. This encodes CASSLEYGRRYTEAFF.

This sequence joins TRBV9 and TRBJ2-7; possibly TRBD2 for D (5 bases). The CDR3 totals 11 residues. The ends were cut back, 3 bases at V and 7 bases at J, with 8 bases in the middle. Germline V gene lookup returns CDR1 SGDLS and CDR2 YYNGEE. Here the CDR3 DNA reads TGTGCCAGCAGCGGTGGGGAGGAGCAGTACTTC. Residues: CASSGGEEQYF.

The chain uses TRBV4-1 and TRBJ2-7; no firm D call. The CDR3 is 17 amino acids. The germline CDR1 and CDR2 sequences are MGHRA and YSYEKL. Trimming took 0 bases from V and 4 from J, leaving 19 bases between them. The CDR3 bases are TGCGCCAGCAGCCAAGACCTATTGCACTTGGTAGAGTACGAGCAGTACTTC. It codes for CASSQDLLHLVEYEQYF.

The gene calls are TRBV19 and TRBJ1-6, with D perhaps matching TRBD1 (6 bases). The germline V gene encodes CDR1 LNHDA and CDR2 SQIVND (reference sequence). Trimming took 10 bases from V and 8 from J, leaving 21 bases between them. This CDR3 region has 15 residues. CDR3 sequence: CATANGGRGDSPLHF. The CDR3 DNA sequence: TGTGCCACCGCGAATGGGGGCAGAGGGGATTCACCCCTCCACTTT. The full variable domain, its missing parts supplied by reference TRBV19 and TRBJ1-6, is DGGITQSPKYLFRKEGQNVTLSCEQNLNHDAMYWYRQDPGQGLRLIYYSQIVNDFQKGDIAEGYSVSREKKESFPLTVTSAQKNPTAFYLCATANGGRGDSPLHFGNGTRLTVT.

This clone was picked up a small number of times. J is TRBJ1-4 and V is TRBV30; D ambiguous. Germline V CDR1 and CDR2: GTSNPN, SVGIG (reference sequence). The CDR3 is made up of 13 amino acids. V was pared by 0 bases and J by 8 bases, with 10 bases between. The CDR3 nucleotides are TGTGCCTGGAGTGTATCTCCCCCCGAAAAACTGTTTTTT. Protein: CAWSVSPPEKLFF.

The chain combines TRBV5-1 with TRBJ2-7, with TRBD1 as a possible D gene (6 bases). V was clipped by 0 bases and J by 3 bases, with 13 bases between them. The germline V gene has CDR1 SGHRS and CDR2 YFSETQ. The length of the CDR3 is 15 residues. CDR3: CASSLALGQIYEQYF. The CDR3 DNA reads as TGCGCCAGCAGCTTGGCTCTTGGACAGATCTACGAGCAGTACTTC.

This chain joins TRBV2 and TRBJ2-5; 8 bases line up with TRBD1. The CDR3 totals 15 residues. CDR1 is SNHLY, CDR2 FYNNEI, per germline. Losses at the gene ends were 5 bases for V and 4 bases for J; bases not matched to a gene: 9. The chain's CDR3 is CASSTLAGGPETQYF. In DNA form, the CDR3 reads TGTGCCAGCAGTACGTTAGCAGGGGGCCCAGAGACCCAGTACTTC.

V usage is TRBV6-2 or TRBV6-3 and J usage is TRBJ2-1; a weak D match, TRBD2 (5 bases). V was clipped by 5 bases and J by 10 bases, with 15 bases between them. Germline V gene lookup returns CDR1 MNHEY and CDR2 SVGEGT. This CDR3 contains 13 residues. This CDR3 reads CASSNFEGSEQFF. The CDR3 bases are TGTGCCAGCAGTAATTTCGAGGGCAGCGAGCAGTTCTTC.

The rearrangement links TRBV3-1 (or the pseudogene TRBV3-2) to TRBJ2-7; D is undetermined. V gave up 1 base and J gave up 5 bases, with 9 bases separating them. Germline loops: CDR1 LGHDT, CDR2 YNNKEL (reference sequence). The CDR3 consists of 13 residues. The CDR3 here is CASSQVSAHEQYF. The CDR3, as DNA: TGTGCCAGCAGCCAAGTGTCTGCGCACGAGCAGTACTTC.

As concerns this clone: The sample holds other DNA sequences that translate to the same CDR3. This chain uses TRBV6-5 with TRBJ1-5; D is unresolved. Germline V gene lookup returns CDR1 MNHEY and CDR2 SVGAGI. This CDR3 comprises 12 residues. V was clipped by 6 bases and J by 2 bases, with 5 bases between them. The CDR3 DNA reads as TGTGCCAGCAGGTCGGGCAATCAGCCCCAGCATTTT. This codes for CASRSGNQPQHF.

This chain uses TRBV27 with TRBJ2-1; TRBD2 is a possible D gene (5 bases). V was cut by 4 bases and J by 9 bases, with 7 bases left in between. This CDR3 comprises 11 residues. Germline values: CDR1 MNHEY, CDR2 SMNVEV (reference sequence). The CDR3 sequence is CASSYGVEQFF. CDR3 coding DNA: TGTGCCAGCAGTTACGGGGTTGAGCAGTTCTTC.

This clone was seen only once. The rearrangement joins TRBV5-4 to TRBJ1-2, with 11 bases identical to TRBD1. CDR3 length: 14 amino acids. V gave up 4 bases and J gave up 7 bases; unmatched junction bases: 6. The germline V gene encodes CDR1 SGHNT and CDR2 YYREEE (reference sequence). CDR3 residues: CASSLGQGDAGYTF. The CDR3 DNA reads TGTGCCAGCAGCCTGGGACAGGGGGATGCTGGCTACACCTTC.

This clone has a single count. This chain joins TRBV7-2 and TRBJ1-3; D is perhaps TRBD1 (5 bases). From germline, CDR1 is SGHTA and CDR2 FQGNSA. The CDR3 spans 13 residues. Trimming pared 5 bases from V and 11 bases from J, leaving 16 bases between. CDR3 sequence reads: CASSTGQLGAIYF. Here the CDR3 DNA reads TGTGCCAGCAGCACCGGACAACTGGGCGCCATATATTTT.

This chain uses TRBV19 with TRBJ2-1; possibly TRBD2 for D (6 bases). This CDR3 has 14 amino acids. The V and J ends lost 4 bases and 8 bases respectively, with 15 bases between them. Germline V gene data show CDR1 as LNHDA and CDR2 as SQIVND (reference sequence). The CDR3 DNA reads as TGTGCCAGTAGTACGGGGGACGGCCGTGATGAGCAGTTCTTC. Translation: CASSTGDGRDEQFF.

The CDR3 loop is CASTLGRGYSPLHF. CDR3 DNA: TGTGCCAGCACTTTGGGCAGGGGATATTCACCCCTCCACTTT. The chain joins TRBV6-6 to TRBJ1-6; D is possibly TRBD1 (6 bases). V lost 7 bases and J 8 bases, leaving 15 bases between the germline ends. Per germline, CDR1 MNHNY and CDR2 SVGAGI (reference sequence). This CDR3 region has 14 residues.

CDR3 region: CASSPSAGYTQYF. For the CDR3, the DNA is TGTGCCAGCAGCCCGTCGGCAGGCTATACGCAGTATTTT. The rearrangement uses TRBV7-3 and TRBJ2-3; D uncertain. Deletions cut 5 bases from V and 7 bases from J, with 13 bases between. The germline CDR1 and CDR2 sequences are SGHTA and FQGTGA. The CDR3 consists of 13 residues.